Given below is one T cell receptor (beta chain) in context. The sample is drawn from a study of blood T cell repertoires in COVID-19. Study as a whole: Samples taken during acute and convalescent COVID-19 were collected in the United States, Italy and Spain.

The age range of participants was about 18 to 89 years, with residence in more than 20 US areas. The study counted Cohort 3 donors as recovered given two negative PCRs, clearance, or symptom resolution. TCRdb's copy holds only in-frame clones and misses some; the assay was immunoSEQ multiplex PCR. The table includes 200,000 to 250,000 clones, about four fifths detected once. V lost 3 bases and J 5 bases, leaving 17 bases between the germline ends. Germline lookup yields CDR1 KGHSH and CDR2 LQKENI. The CDR3 covers 15 residues. The material sequenced was PBMCs or T cells enriched from blood (not recorded which). This chain joins TRBV18 and TRBJ2-7; maybe TRBD1 (6 bases). This TCR was sampled from a woman in her sixties who had recovered from COVID-19. CDR3 loop: CASSPPSGQYDEQYF. CDR3 DNA sequence: TGTGCCAGCTCACCCCCGTCCGGACAGTACGACGAGCAGTACTTC.